This TCR beta chain was obtained from a study of blood T cells in healthy people across ages. Study observations and caveats: More naive CD4+ cells and higher diversity were found in long-lived than in aged donors.

A second PCR, run for roughly 7 to 12 cycles, used a sample-barcoded 5' primer plus a J-beta primer mix. TCRdb reprocessed the 5' RACE reads via MiXCR and lists one record per CDR3 protein. Of 800,000 to 900,000 distinct CDR3 sequences in the sample, 62% were seen once. The individuals who served as donors were healthy Caucasians living in Russia, aged roughly 6 to 90. Each sample gave at least 7 million isolated PBMCs. Per germline, CDR1 SGHTA and CDR2 FQGNSA. V shed 5 bases, J shed 4 bases, and the junction held 4 bases outside the gene matches. This CDR3 has 15 amino acids. As concerns this clonotype: Its specificity is unknown.

The clonotype originates from a man younger than 45 in good health. J is TRBJ2-1 and V is TRBV7-2; 11 bases fit TRBD2. The sequenced material came from blood. CDR3 loop: CASSQGLAAYNEQFF. DNA of the CDR3: TGTGCCAGCAGCCAGGGACTAGCGGCTTACAATGAGCAGTTCTTC.